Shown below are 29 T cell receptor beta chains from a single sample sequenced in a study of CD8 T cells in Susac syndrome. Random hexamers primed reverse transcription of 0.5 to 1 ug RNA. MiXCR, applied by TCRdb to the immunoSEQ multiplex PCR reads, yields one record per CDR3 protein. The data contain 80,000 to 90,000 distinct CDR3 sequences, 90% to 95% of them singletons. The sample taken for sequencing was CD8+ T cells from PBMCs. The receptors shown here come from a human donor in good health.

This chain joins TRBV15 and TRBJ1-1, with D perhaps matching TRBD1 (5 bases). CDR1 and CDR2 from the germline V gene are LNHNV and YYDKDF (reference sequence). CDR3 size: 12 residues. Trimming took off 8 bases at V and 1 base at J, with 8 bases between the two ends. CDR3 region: CATGGPNTEAFF. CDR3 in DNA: TGTGCCACCGGGGGACCGAACACTGAAGCTTTCTTT.

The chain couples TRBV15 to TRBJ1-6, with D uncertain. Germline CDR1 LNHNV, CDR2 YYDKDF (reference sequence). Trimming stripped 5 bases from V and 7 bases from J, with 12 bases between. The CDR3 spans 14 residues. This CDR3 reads CATSVGVGNSPLHF. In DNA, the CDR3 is TGTGCCACCAGCGTCGGCGTAGGGAATTCACCCCTCCACTTT.

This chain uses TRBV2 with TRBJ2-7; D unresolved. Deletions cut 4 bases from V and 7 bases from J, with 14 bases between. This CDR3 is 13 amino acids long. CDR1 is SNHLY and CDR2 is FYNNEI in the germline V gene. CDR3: CASSGSRWEEQYF. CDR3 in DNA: TGTGCCAGCAGTGGGTCCAGGTGGGAAGAGCAGTACTTC.

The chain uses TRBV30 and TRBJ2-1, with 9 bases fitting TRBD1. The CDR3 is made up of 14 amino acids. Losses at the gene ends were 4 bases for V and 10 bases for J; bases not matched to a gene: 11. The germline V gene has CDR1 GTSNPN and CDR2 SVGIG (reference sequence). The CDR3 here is CAWTGTGLLREQFF. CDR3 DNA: TGTGCCTGGACCGGGACAGGGCTCTTGCGGGAGCAGTTCTTC.

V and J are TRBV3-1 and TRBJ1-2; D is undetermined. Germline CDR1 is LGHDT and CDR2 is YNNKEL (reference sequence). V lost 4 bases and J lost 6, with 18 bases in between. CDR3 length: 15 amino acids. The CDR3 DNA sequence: TGTGCCAGCAGCCCCTCAAGGGTGCCCGGGCATGGCTACACCTTC. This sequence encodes CASSPSRVPGHGYTF.

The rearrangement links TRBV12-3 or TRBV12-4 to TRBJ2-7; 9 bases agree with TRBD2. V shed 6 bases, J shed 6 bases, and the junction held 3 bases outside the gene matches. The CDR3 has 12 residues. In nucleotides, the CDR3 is TGTGCCAGCAGCCGGACTAGCGCCGAGCAGTACTTC. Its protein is CASSRTSAEQYF.

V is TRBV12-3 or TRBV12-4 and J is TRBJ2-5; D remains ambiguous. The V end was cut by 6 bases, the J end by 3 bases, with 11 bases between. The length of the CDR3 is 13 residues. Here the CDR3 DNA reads TGTGCCAGCAGCTTCCCCAGTGAAGAGACCCAGTACTTC. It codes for CASSFPSEETQYF.

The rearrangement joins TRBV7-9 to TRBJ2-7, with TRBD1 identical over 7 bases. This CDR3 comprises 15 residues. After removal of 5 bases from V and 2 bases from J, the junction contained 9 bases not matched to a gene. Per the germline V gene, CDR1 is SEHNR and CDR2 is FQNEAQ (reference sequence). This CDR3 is CASSGQGVFPYEQYF. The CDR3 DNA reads TGTGCCAGCAGCGGGCAGGGGGTTTTCCCCTACGAGCAGTACTTC.

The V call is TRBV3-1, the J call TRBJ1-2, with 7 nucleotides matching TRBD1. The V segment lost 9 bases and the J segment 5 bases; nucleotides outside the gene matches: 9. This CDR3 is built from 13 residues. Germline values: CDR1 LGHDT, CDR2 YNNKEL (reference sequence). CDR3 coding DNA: TGTGCCAGTCGGCAGGGGGTAGGTTATGGCTACACCTTC. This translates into CASRQGVGYGYTF. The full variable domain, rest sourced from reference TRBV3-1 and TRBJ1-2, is DTAVSQTPKYLVTQMGNDKSIKCEQNLGHDTMYWYKQDSKKFLKIMFSYNNKELIINETVPNRFSPKSPDKAHLNLHINSLELGDSAVYFCASRQGVGYGYTFGSGTRLTVV.

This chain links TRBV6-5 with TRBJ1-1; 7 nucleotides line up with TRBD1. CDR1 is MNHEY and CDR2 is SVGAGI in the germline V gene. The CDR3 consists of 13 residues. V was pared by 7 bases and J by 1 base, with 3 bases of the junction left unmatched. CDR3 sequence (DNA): TGTGCCAGCATCTCAGGGGGGAACACTGAAGCTTTCTTT. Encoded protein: CASISGGNTEAFF.

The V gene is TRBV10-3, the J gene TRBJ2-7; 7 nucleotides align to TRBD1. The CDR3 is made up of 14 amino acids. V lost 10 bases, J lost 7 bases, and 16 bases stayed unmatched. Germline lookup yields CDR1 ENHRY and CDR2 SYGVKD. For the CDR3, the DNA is TGTGCCAGTATCGAGGGGACAGCCGATAGGGAGCAGTACTTC. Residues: CASIEGTADREQYF.

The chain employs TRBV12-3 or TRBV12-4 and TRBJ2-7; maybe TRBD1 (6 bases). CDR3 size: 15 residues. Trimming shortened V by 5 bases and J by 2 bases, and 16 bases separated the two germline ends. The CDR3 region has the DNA TGTGCCAGCAGTAACCACAGGGTACCGGCCTACGAGCAGTACTTC. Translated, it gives CASSNHRVPAYEQYF.

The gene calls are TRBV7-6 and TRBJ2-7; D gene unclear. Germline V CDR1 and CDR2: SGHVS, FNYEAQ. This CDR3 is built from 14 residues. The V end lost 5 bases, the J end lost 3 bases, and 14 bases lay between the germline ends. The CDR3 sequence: CASSLNDVVYEQYF. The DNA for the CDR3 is TGTGCCAGCAGCCTAAACGACGTTGTCTACGAGCAGTACTTC. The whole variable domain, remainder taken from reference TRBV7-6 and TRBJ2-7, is GAGVSQSPRYKVTKRGQDVALRCDPISGHVSLYWYRQALGQGPEFLTYFNYEAQQDKSGLPNDRFSAERPEGSISTLTIQRTEQRDSAMYRCASSLNDVVYEQYFGPGTRLTVT.

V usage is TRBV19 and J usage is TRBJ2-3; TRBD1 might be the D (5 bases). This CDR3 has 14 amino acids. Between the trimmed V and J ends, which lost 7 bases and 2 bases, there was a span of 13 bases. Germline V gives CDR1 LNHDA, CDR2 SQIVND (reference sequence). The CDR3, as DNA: TGTGCCAGTATGGGCGACAGATCCACAGATACGCAGTATTTT. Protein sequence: CASMGDRSTDTQYF.

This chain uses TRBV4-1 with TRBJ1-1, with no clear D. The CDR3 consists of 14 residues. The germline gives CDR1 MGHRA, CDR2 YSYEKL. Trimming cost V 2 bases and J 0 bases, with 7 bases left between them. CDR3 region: CASSQREVNTEAFF. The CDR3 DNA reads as TGCGCCAGCAGCCAACGCGAGGTGAACACTGAAGCTTTCTTT.

The CDR3 loop reads CSARDSRLADLETQYF. The DNA of the CDR3 is TGCAGTGCTAGAGATTCGAGACTAGCAGACCTGGAGACCCAGTACTTC. The chain employs TRBV20-1 and TRBJ2-5; the match to TRBD2 covers 7 bases. CDR3 length: 16 amino acids. V dropped 0 bases and J dropped 5; count of bases not matched to a gene: 12. CDR1 is DFQATT and CDR2 is SNEGSKA in the germline V gene (reference sequence).

As DNA, the CDR3 is TGTGCCAGCAGCTCCGACGGACAGGGAGGCCGCACAGATACGCAGTATTTT. As protein: CASSSDGQGGRTDTQYF. This chain connects TRBV13 to TRBJ2-3; 8 bases line up with TRBD1. V was clipped by 4 bases and J by 1 base; unmatched bases: 10. CDR1 is PRHDT, CDR2 FYEKMQ, per germline (reference sequence). The CDR3 is made up of 17 amino acids. Combining the CDR3 with reference TRBV13 and TRBJ2-3 gives the whole variable domain AAGVIQSPRHLIKEKRETATLKCYPIPRHDTVYWYQQGPGQDPQFLISFYEKMQSDKGSIPDRFSAQQFSDYHSELNMSSLELGDSALYFCASSSDGQGGRTDTQYFGPGTRLTVL.

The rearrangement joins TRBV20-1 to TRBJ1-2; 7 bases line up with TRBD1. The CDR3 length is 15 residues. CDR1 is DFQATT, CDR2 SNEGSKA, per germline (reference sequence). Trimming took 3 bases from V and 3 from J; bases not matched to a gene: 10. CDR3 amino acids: CSASFTGVYDYGYTF. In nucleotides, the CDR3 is TGCAGTGCTAGTTTCACAGGGGTATATGACTATGGCTACACCTTC.

CDR3 sequence reads: CASSEGSTKGGYGYTF. CDR3 bases: TGTGCCAGCAGTGAAGGATCGACTAAAGGGGGCTATGGCTACACCTTC. The chain couples TRBV2 to TRBJ1-2; TRBD1 might be the D (6 bases). V dropped 1 base and J dropped 4 bases, with 16 bases sitting between them. The germline gives CDR1 SNHLY, CDR2 FYNNEI. This CDR3 is 16 amino acids long.

The CDR3 sequence is CATTIQGTGQETQYF. The CDR3 bases are TGTGCCACCACCATCCAGGGTACAGGGCAAGAGACCCAGTACTTC. This chain links TRBV15 with TRBJ2-5; perhaps TRBD1 as D (6 bases). V was clipped by 7 bases and J by 2 bases, with 17 bases between them. Per the germline V gene, CDR1 is LNHNV and CDR2 is YYDKDF (reference sequence). There are 15 residues in the CDR3.

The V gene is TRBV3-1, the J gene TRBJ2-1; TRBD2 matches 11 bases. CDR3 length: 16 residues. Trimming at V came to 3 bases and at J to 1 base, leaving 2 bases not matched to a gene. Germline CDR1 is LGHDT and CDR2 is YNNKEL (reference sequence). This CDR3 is CASSHRLAGSYNEQFF. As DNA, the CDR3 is TGTGCCAGCAGCCACCGACTAGCGGGGTCCTACAATGAGCAGTTCTTC.

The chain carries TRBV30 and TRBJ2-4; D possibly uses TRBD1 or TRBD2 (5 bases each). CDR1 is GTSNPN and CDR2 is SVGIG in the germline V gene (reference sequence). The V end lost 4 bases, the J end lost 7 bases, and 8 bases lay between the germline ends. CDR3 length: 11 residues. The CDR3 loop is CAWNEGNIQYF. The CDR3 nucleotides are TGTGCCTGGAATGAGGGGAACATTCAGTACTTC.

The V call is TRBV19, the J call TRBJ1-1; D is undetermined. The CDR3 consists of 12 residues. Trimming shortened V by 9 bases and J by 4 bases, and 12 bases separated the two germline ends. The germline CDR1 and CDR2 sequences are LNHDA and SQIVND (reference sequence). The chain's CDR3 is CASWGGVTEAFF. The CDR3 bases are TGTGCCAGCTGGGGTGGGGTCACTGAAGCTTTCTTT.

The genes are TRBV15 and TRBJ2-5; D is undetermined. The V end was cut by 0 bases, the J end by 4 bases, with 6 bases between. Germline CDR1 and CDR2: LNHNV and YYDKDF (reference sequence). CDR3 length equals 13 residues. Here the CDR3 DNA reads TGTGCCACCAGCAGAGATTTATCAGAGACCCAGTACTTC. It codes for CATSRDLSETQYF.

CDR3 amino acids: CASSQEQFGSYEQYF. The CDR3 DNA follows: TGTGCCAGCAGCCAAGAACAGTTCGGGAGCTACGAGCAGTACTTC. The J gene is TRBJ2-7, the V gene TRBV4-2; perhaps TRBD2 as D (6 bases). This CDR3 region has 15 residues. The germline V gene encodes CDR1 LGHNA and CDR2 YNFKEQ. The V end was cut by 0 bases, the J end by 3 bases, with 12 bases between.

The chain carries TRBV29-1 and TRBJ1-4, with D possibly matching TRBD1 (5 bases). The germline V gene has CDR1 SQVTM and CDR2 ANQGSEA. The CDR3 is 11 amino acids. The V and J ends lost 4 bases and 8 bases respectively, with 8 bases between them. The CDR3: CSVGGGEKLFF. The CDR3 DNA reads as TGCAGCGTTGGGGGGGGAGAAAAACTGTTTTTT.

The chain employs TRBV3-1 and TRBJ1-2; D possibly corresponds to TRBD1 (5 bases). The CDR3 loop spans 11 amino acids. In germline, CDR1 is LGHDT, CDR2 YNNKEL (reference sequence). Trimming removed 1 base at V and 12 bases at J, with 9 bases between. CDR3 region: CASSQGQRDTF. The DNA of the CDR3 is TGTGCCAGCAGCCAAGGACAGAGAGACACCTTC. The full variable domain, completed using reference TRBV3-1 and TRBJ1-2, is DTAVSQTPKYLVTQMGNDKSIKCEQNLGHDTMYWYKQDSKKFLKIMFSYNNKELIINETVPNRFSPKSPDKAHLNLHINSLELGDSAVYFCASSQGQRDTFGSGTRLTVV.

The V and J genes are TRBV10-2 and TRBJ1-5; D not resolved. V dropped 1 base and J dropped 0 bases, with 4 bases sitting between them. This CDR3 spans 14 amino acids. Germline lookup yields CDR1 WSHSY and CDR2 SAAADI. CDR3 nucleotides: TGCGCCAGCAGTGAGTGGGATAGCAATCAGCCCCAGCATTTT. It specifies CASSEWDSNQPQHF.

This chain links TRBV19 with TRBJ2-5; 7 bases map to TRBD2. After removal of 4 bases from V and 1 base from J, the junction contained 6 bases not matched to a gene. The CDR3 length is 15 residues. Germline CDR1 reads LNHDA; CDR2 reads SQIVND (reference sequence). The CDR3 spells CASSTDLAVQETQYF. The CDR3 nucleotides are TGTGCCAGTAGTACCGACCTAGCGGTCCAAGAGACCCAGTACTTC.